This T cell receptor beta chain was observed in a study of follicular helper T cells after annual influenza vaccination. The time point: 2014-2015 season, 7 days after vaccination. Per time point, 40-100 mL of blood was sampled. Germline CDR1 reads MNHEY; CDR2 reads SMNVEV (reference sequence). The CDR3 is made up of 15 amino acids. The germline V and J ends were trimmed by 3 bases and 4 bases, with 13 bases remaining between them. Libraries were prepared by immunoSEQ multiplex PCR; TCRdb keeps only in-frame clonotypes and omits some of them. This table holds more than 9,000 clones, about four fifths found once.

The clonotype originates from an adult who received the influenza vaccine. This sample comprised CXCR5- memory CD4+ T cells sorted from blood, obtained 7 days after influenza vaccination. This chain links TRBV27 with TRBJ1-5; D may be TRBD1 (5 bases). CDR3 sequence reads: CASSFVGRENQPQHF. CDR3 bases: TGTGCCAGCAGTTTCGTCGGCAGGGAGAATCAGCCCCAGCATTTT.